A single sample gave rise to the 20 T cell receptor beta chains below, sequenced in a study of glioma-infiltrating T cells. Using RNA template, CDR3s of TCR alpha and beta were amplified with iRepertoire arm-PCR. Using its own MiXCR run on the multiplex PCR reads, TCRdb lists one record per CDR3 protein. The sample gives about 180,000 distinct CDR3 sequences, about 47% of which show up once; 5.2% is in the top ten. Sequencing was carried out using glioma tissue, nonneoplastic brain tissue, or PBMCs (not recorded which). The source of these receptors is a human donor with low-grade glioma or glioblastoma, undergoing nonglioma brain surgery, or in good health (not recorded which).

This clonotype was counted at least ten times. The CDR3 is CASSYSILGDGYTF. CDR3 nucleotide sequence: TGTGCCAGCAGTTACTCGATCTTGGGAGATGGCTACACCTTC. V is TRBV6-6 and J is TRBJ1-2; no clear D gene. V shed 0 bases and J shed 6 bases, with 11 bases lying between them. This CDR3 comprises 14 residues. The germline gives CDR1 MNHNY, CDR2 SVGAGI (reference sequence).

This clonotype was recorded at least ten times. J is TRBJ2-7 and V is TRBV2, with 9 bases identical to TRBD1. This CDR3 contains 13 residues. The germline CDR1 and CDR2 sequences are SNHLY and FYNNEI. The trim removed 7 bases at V and 7 bases at J, leaving 8 bases unmatched. The chain's CDR3 is CASKGTGHQEQYF. The CDR3 DNA is TGTGCCAGCAAGGGGACAGGGCATCAGGAGCAGTACTTC.

This clonotype was seen ten or more times. J is TRBJ2-1 and V is TRBV20-1; 10 bases agree with TRBD2. The CDR3 loop spans 14 amino acids. Germline V gives CDR1 DFQATT, CDR2 SNEGSKA (reference sequence). The junction had 6 bases not matched to a gene; V was cut back by 6 bases and J by 4 bases. CDR3 sequence (DNA): TGCAGTGCCCGACCGGGACTAGCGTACAATGAGCAGTTCTTC. Translation gives CSARPGLAYNEQFF.

V usage is TRBV5-1 and J usage is TRBJ2-7; no clear D gene. With 0 bases removed from V and 0 bases from J, the gap between germline ends came to 7 bases. Germline CDR1 and CDR2: SGHRS and YFSETQ. CDR3 length equals 14 residues. CDR3: CASSLESNSYEQYF. CDR3 DNA sequence: TGCGCCAGCAGCTTGGAAAGTAACTCCTACGAGCAGTACTTC.

In this sample, this clonotype turned up many times. This rearrangement joins TRBV25-1 to TRBJ2-2; D gene ambiguous. This CDR3 has 14 amino acids. The germline V and J ends were trimmed by 1 base and 0 bases, with 3 bases remaining between them. The germline gives CDR1 MGHDK, CDR2 SYGVNS. The CDR3 region has the DNA TGTGCCAGCAGTGAATCGCCGAACACCGGGGAGCTGTTTTTT. Residues: CASSESPNTGELFF.

The chain links TRBV19 to TRBJ2-7, with 7 bases fitting TRBD1. The CDR3 loop spans 14 amino acids. CDR1 is LNHDA and CDR2 is SQIVND in the germline V gene (reference sequence). After removal of 6 bases from V and 2 bases from J, the junction contained 7 bases not matched to a gene. CDR3 protein: CASRTRGQPYEQYF. The CDR3 DNA sequence: TGTGCCAGTAGAACCCGGGGACAGCCCTACGAGCAGTACTTC.

There are many counts of this clonotype. The chain joins TRBV28 to TRBJ1-1; possible D gene TRBD1, 5 bases. V was cut by 6 bases and J by 11 bases, with 19 bases left in between. The CDR3 totals 13 residues. Germline V gene lookup returns CDR1 MDHEN and CDR2 SYDVKM. Here the CDR3 reads CASRMGVRKDAFF. The CDR3 DNA reads as TGTGCCAGCAGGATGGGGGTGAGGAAAGACGCTTTCTTT. The full variable domain, its missing parts supplied by reference TRBV28 and TRBJ1-1, is DVKVTQSSRYLVKRTGEKVFLECVQDMDHENMFWYRQDPGLGLRLIYFSYDVKMKEKGDIPEGYSVSREKKERFSLILESASTNQTSMYLCASRMGVRKDAFFGQGTRLTVV.

In the case of this clonotype: A read error may account for a junction end that differs from germline. This chain joins TRBV28 and TRBJ2-5; D not resolved. CDR1 and CDR2 from the germline V gene are MDHEN and SYDVKM. This CDR3 region has 13 residues. The CDR3 region has the DNA TGTGCCAGCAGTTTGGTTCACCAAGAGAACCAGTACTTC. Translated: CASSLVHQENQYF.

This clonotype has ten or more counts. The junction differs from germline at one of its ends, possibly a read error. This chain links TRBV2 with TRBJ1-6; 7 bases are a match to TRBD1. CDR3 length: 17 amino acids. Germline V lookup: CDR1 SNHLY, CDR2 FYNNEI. The CDR3 protein is CASSEEGGLTYNSPLHF. For the CDR3, the DNA is TGTGCCAGCAGCGAAGAAGGGGGCCTAACCTATAATTCACCCCTCCACTTT.

Turning to this clonotype: A much larger clone lies one base from this, so it may be a read error. The gene calls are TRBV20-1 and TRBJ2-7, with D unclear. V shed 3 bases and J shed 2 bases, with 14 bases lying between them. Germline V gene data show CDR1 as DFQATT and CDR2 as SNEGSKA (reference sequence). This CDR3 is built from 14 residues. For the CDR3, the DNA is TGCAGTGCTAGTATCCCCTACGGCCCCTACGAGCAGTACTTC. The encoded protein is CSASIPYGPYEQYF.

This clonotype has a single count. The V and J genes are TRBV7-3 and TRBJ2-3, with 9 bases aligning to TRBD1. Germline CDR1 and CDR2: SGHTA and FQGTGA. This CDR3 comprises 14 residues. The trim removed 6 bases at V and 5 bases at J, leaving 6 bases unmatched. The CDR3 region has the DNA TGTGCCAGCAGGCAAACGGACAGGGGAGATACGCAGTATTTT. Translating gives CASRQTDRGDTQYF.

The chain links TRBV2 to TRBJ2-4; tentatively, D is TRBD2 (6 bases). CDR3 length: 14 residues. The V gene lost 7 bases and the J gene lost 7 bases, with 17 bases spanning the gap. Germline CDR1 is SNHLY and CDR2 is FYNNEI. CDR3 sequence reads: CASTSRRAQNIQYF. The CDR3, as DNA: TGTGCCAGCACGAGCAGGAGGGCCCAGAACATTCAGTACTTC.

There are a few counts of this clonotype. This clone may be a read error of a much larger clone one base away. The chain recombines TRBV20-1 with TRBJ2-1; D may match TRBD1 or TRBD2 (5 bases each). Trimming pared 7 bases from V and 8 bases from J, leaving 18 bases between. The length of the CDR3 is 13 residues. The germline V gene encodes CDR1 DFQATT and CDR2 SNEGSKA (reference sequence). CDR3 sequence: CSGHLSWGYEQFF. The CDR3 DNA sequence: TGCAGTGGGCATCTCAGCTGGGGGTATGAGCAGTTCTTC.

V is TRBV20-1 and J is TRBJ1-5; D possibly corresponds to TRBD1 (6 bases). CDR1 is DFQATT and CDR2 is SNEGSKA in the germline V gene (reference sequence). This CDR3 is built from 15 residues. V was clipped by 3 bases and J by 4 bases, with 16 bases between them. CDR3 sequence reads: CSARGDINSNQPQHF. CDR3 in DNA: TGCAGTGCTAGGGGGGACATCAACTCTAATCAGCCCCAGCATTTT.

Details on this clonotype: A read error may explain this, as a much larger clone is one base away. The chain joins TRBV2 to TRBJ2-3; D remains ambiguous. The CDR3 extends over 14 amino acids. V was shortened by 8 bases and J by 2 bases, with 14 bases between the two germline ends. The V gene's germline CDR1 is SNHLY and CDR2 FYNNEI. CDR3 nucleotide sequence: TGTGCCAGCCTGGGGATTTTCTACACAGATACGCAGTATTTT. Encoded protein: CASLGIFYTDTQYF.

The V and J genes are TRBV2 and TRBJ2-3, with 12 bases identical to TRBD2. V lost 6 bases and J lost 4; bases outside the gene matches: 5. Germline CDR1 SNHLY, CDR2 FYNNEI. The CDR3 contains 15 residues. CDR3 residues: CASRSGTSGPDTQYF. CDR3 DNA: TGTGCCAGCAGGTCCGGGACTAGCGGGCCAGATACGCAGTATTTT.

As concerns this clonotype: A read error may explain this, as a much larger clone is one base away. The V call is TRBV6-9, the J call TRBJ2-7; 7 nucleotides agree with TRBD1. The V gene's germline CDR1 is MNHGY and CDR2 SVAAGI. This CDR3 is 15 amino acids long. CDR3 bases: TGTGCCAGCAGTTACGGCACAGGGGACCCCTACGGGCAGTACTTC. It specifies CASSYGTGDPYGQYF.

The chain has TRBV12-3 or TRBV12-4 and TRBJ1-1; D ambiguous. Trimming took off 3 bases at V and 2 bases at J, with 7 bases between the two ends. The CDR3 loop spans 13 amino acids. In DNA form, the CDR3 reads TGTGCCAGCAGTTTTAATAGAAACACTGAAGCTTTCTTT. This sequence encodes CASSFNRNTEAFF.

This clonotype was detected many times. V gene TRBV28 combines with J gene TRBJ2-5; 11 bases match TRBD2. V lost 2 bases and J lost 6; bases outside the gene matches: 5. The germline V gene encodes CDR1 MDHEN and CDR2 SYDVKM. This CDR3 comprises 15 residues. CDR3 region: CASSLPPSGRQTQYF. CDR3 coding DNA: TGTGCCAGCAGTTTACCTCCTAGCGGGAGGCAGACCCAGTACTTC.

This clonotype occurred a few times. This chain links TRBV12-3 or TRBV12-4 with TRBJ2-1, with 12 bases that match TRBD2. The V gene end was trimmed by 7 bases and the J gene end by 11 bases; junction bases not matched to a gene: 9. CDR3 length: 14 amino acids. CDR3 coding DNA: TGTGCCAGCACCCTAGCGGGAGGGCTGGGGAAGCAGTTCTTC. This gives the protein CASTLAGGLGKQFF.